This is a list of T cell receptor beta chains from one sample in a study of STAT5B mutations in CD4+ large granular lymphocyte leukemia. Profiling relied on immunoSEQ multiplex PCR, and the TCRdb table lists in-frame clones only, not all of them. The sample consists of around 33,000 clones, 81% of them appearing once. The sample was CD4+ T cells from blood buffy coats. The receptors stem from a human donor in good health. Both conserved end residues are part of each CDR3. Fields, in order: J gene, clone size, D gene, V gene, CDR3 protein, CDR3 DNA. D genes are given only for firm matches. The size of a clone is reported for some rows only, either as once, few or many, or as a class for expanded clones.

TRBJ2-1	-	-	TRBV7-9	CASSQTASSYNEQFF	TGTGCCAGCAGTCAAACAGCGAGCTCCTACAATGAGCAGTTCTTC
TRBJ2-2	-	-	TRBV7-9	CASSLGRGPGELFF	TGTGCCAGCAGCTTGGGTCGGGGACCCGGGGAGCTGTTTTTT
TRBJ2-2	-	-	TRBV5-4	CASSLESGELFF	TGTGCCAGCAGCTTGGAATCCGGGGAGCTGTTTTTT
TRBJ1-1	-	-	TRBV10-2	CASSDLGAGNTEAFF	TGCGCCAGCAGTGATTTAGGGGCAGGGAACACTGAAGCTTTCTTT
TRBJ1-2	-	-	TRBV18	CASSPRDEPNYGYTF	TGTGCCAGCTCACCCCGGGACGAGCCCAACTATGGCTACACCTTC
TRBJ1-1	-	-	TRBV10-3	CAISPRVGSNTEAFF	TGTGCCATCAGTCCCCGGGTAGGGTCGAACACTGAAGCTTTCTTT
TRBJ1-2	-	-	TRBV6-1	CASMVDAGRYGYTF	TGTGCCAGCATGGTCGACGCAGGGCGCTATGGCTACACCTTC
TRBJ1-5	-	-	TRBV18	CASSPRSDPTQPQHF	TGTGCCAGCTCACCACGATCGGATCCCACACAGCCCCAGCATTTT
TRBJ2-7	few	TRBD2	TRBV4-1	CASSRLDMGLVTGEQYF	TGCGCCAGCAGCCGACTGGATATGGGACTAGTGACGGGTGAGCAGTACTTC
TRBJ1-4	-	TRBD1	TRBV2	CASKPGQGDEKLFF	TGTGCCAGCAAACCGGGACAGGGTGATGAAAAACTGTTTTTT
TRBJ2-7	-	TRBD2	TRBV4-3	CASSQDVVRQAGGPSYEQYF	TGCGCCAGCAGCCAAGATGTGGTGCGGCAAGCGGGAGGGCCCTCCTACGAGCAGTACTTC
TRBJ2-5	once	-	TRBV5-4	CASSSPGSLETQYF	TGTGCCAGCAGCTCCCCGGGAAGTTTAGAGACCCAGTACTTC
TRBJ2-2	-	TRBD2	TRBV28	CASSPNYWTSGRYANTGELFF	TGTGCCAGCAGTCCCAACTACTGGACTAGCGGGAGGTATGCGAACACCGGGGAGCTGTTTTTT
TRBJ2-3	-	-	TRBV5-1	CASSVPGTTDTQYF	TGCGCCAGCAGCGTTCCAGGGACCACAGATACGCAGTATTTT
TRBJ2-2	once	-	TRBV11-2	CASSLRLDGELFF	TGTGCCAGCAGCTTACGGTTGGACGGGGAGCTGTTTTTT
TRBJ1-5	-	-	TRBV10-3	CAIKQDSNQPQHF	TGTGCCATCAAGCAGGACAGCAATCAGCCCCAGCATTTT
TRBJ2-7	-	-	TRBV7-2	CASSRDFTTLSYEQYF	TGTGCCAGCAGCCGGGACTTCACTACCCTCTCCTACGAGCAGTACTTC
TRBJ1-5	few	-	TRBV7-2	CASSPTRGNQPQHF	TGTGCCAGCAGCCCGACCAGGGGAAATCAGCCCCAGCATTTT
TRBJ2-3	-	TRBD1	TRBV7-2	CASSLIGETGTLTDTQYF	TGTGCCAGCAGCTTAATCGGGGAGACAGGGACGCTCACAGATACGCAGTATTTT
TRBJ2-7	once	-	TRBV4-3	CASSQEWAGYYEQYF	TGCGCCAGCAGCCAAGAATGGGCGGGGTACTACGAGCAGTACTTC
TRBJ1-2	-	-	TRBV4-2	CASSAQQGLGDYGYTF	TGTGCCAGCAGCGCGCAGCAGGGGCTCGGCGACTATGGCTACACCTTC
TRBJ1-2	-	TRBD1	TRBV6-1	CASNKQGDNYGYTF	TGTGCCAGCAACAAACAGGGGGACAACTATGGCTACACCTTC